These 18 T cell receptor beta chains were sequenced from one sample in a study of blood T cells in healthy people across ages. The authors ran a second PCR of 7 to 11 cycles using a sample-barcoded 5' primer and a J-beta primer mix. MiXCR, run by TCRdb on the 5' RACE reads, gives a single entry per CDR3 protein. The sample lists around 1,000,000 distinct CDR3 sequences, 20% to 25% seen once, with 0.65% to 0.95% in the top ten. These same data were also listed under a study on T cells of mothers and their children.

The sample comprised blood. The origin of the receptors is a girl aged 2-10 years in good health.

The chain recombines TRBV4-3 with TRBJ2-7; TRBD1 or TRBD2 may be the D gene (5 bases each). V lost 1 base and J lost 6, with 16 bases in between. CDR3 length: 15 residues. Per the germline V gene, CDR1 is LGHNA and CDR2 is YSLEER. CDR3 amino acids: CASSQGRDPLSEQYF. In DNA, the CDR3 is TGCGCCAGCAGCCAAGGTCGGGACCCCCTGTCCGAGCAGTACTTC.

The V call is TRBV20-1, the J call TRBJ2-5; D is tentatively TRBD1 or TRBD2 (5 bases each). This CDR3 region has 14 residues. V was trimmed by 0 bases and J by 5 bases, leaving 13 bases between them. CDR1 and CDR2 (germline): DFQATT, SNEGSKA (reference sequence). The CDR3: CSARDPGWGETQYF. The CDR3 DNA reads TGCAGTGCTAGAGATCCCGGGTGGGGGGAGACCCAGTACTTC.

The chain's CDR3 is CATATTEWAYNEQFF. As DNA, the CDR3 is TGTGCCACCGCAACGACTGAATGGGCCTACAATGAGCAGTTCTTC. The chain is built from TRBV10-3 and TRBJ2-1; D is uncertain. Germline-derived CDR1 and CDR2 are ENHRY and SYGVKD. The CDR3 contains 15 residues. V was clipped by 10 bases and J by 2 bases, with 18 bases between them.

A few counts support this clonotype. The junction and the germline gene differ at one end; a read error may be behind it. The CDR3 spells CASSSQMEIF. The CDR3 nucleotides are TGTGCCAGCAGCAGTCAAATGGAGATCTTC. The V call is TRBV7-9, the J call TRBJ2-1; the D is unclear. The CDR3 consists of 10 residues. Germline values: CDR1 SEHNR, CDR2 FQNEAQ (reference sequence).

This rearrangement joins TRBV5-1 to TRBJ2-5; TRBD2 agrees at 8 bases. Germline values: CDR1 SGHRS, CDR2 YFSETQ. This CDR3 contains 16 residues. Unmatched junction bases numbered 12, after V lost 0 bases and J lost 8 bases. The CDR3 protein is CASSLAVSGDRGTQYF. CDR3 sequence (DNA): TGCGCCAGCAGCTTGGCGGTTAGCGGGGATCGGGGAACCCAGTACTTC.

The chain combines TRBV19 with TRBJ1-1; perhaps TRBD1 as D (6 bases). Germline V gene lookup returns CDR1 LNHDA and CDR2 SQIVND (reference sequence). V shed 2 bases and J shed 6 bases, with 16 bases lying between them. This CDR3 spans 15 amino acids. CDR3 sequence reads: CASSISQTGGAEAFF. CDR3 in DNA: TGTGCCAGTAGTATAAGCCAGACAGGAGGGGCTGAAGCTTTCTTT.

This clonotype was observed many times. At one end, the junction sequence differs from germline, possibly due to a read error. The chain joins TRBV4-1 to TRBJ2-7, with TRBD1 matching over 7 bases. Germline V lookup: CDR1 MGHRA, CDR2 YSYEKL. This CDR3 spans 13 amino acids. CDR3 sequence (DNA): TGTGCCAGCAGCCAGGGACAGACCTACGAGCAGTACTTC. Amino acids: CASSQGQTYEQYF.

The chain has TRBV4-1 and TRBJ1-4, with a possible D match to TRBD1 (5 bases). The length of the CDR3 is 15 residues. The V gene lost 4 bases and the J gene lost 5 bases, with 14 bases spanning the gap. The germline CDR1 and CDR2 sequences are MGHRA and YSYEKL. Here the CDR3 reads CASSPAGTGNEKLFF. The CDR3 DNA is TGCGCCAGCAGCCCAGCAGGGACGGGGAATGAAAAACTGTTTTTT.

The genes are TRBV5-1 and TRBJ2-1, with D possibly TRBD2 on 6 matching bases. The V gene's germline CDR1 is SGHRS and CDR2 YFSETQ. V was cut by 0 bases and J by 4 bases, with 14 bases left in between. This CDR3 contains 16 residues. CDR3 nucleotides: TGCGCCAGCAGCTTGGTGGCCGGGAGAAAGTACAATGAGCAGTTCTTC. This gives the protein CASSLVAGRKYNEQFF.

The chain links TRBV7-9 to TRBJ2-5, with D possibly TRBD2 on 5 matching bases. This CDR3 has 16 amino acids. CDR1 and CDR2 from the germline V gene are SEHNR and FQNEAQ (reference sequence). The ends were cut back, 4 bases at V and 0 bases at J, with 15 bases in the middle. The CDR3 region is CASSSPPSGNQETQYF. The CDR3 DNA follows: TGTGCCAGCAGCTCCCCCCCTTCGGGGAACCAAGAGACCCAGTACTTC.

This clonotype came up a few times. The rearrangement joins TRBV7-2 to TRBJ2-5; the D gene is possibly TRBD2 (6 bases). V dropped 1 base and J dropped 2 bases, with 14 bases sitting between them. This CDR3 contains 16 residues. Germline V lookup: CDR1 SGHTA, CDR2 FQGNSA. The CDR3 loop is CASSLGAGPPQETQYF. CDR3 DNA sequence: TGTGCCAGCAGCTTAGGGGCGGGGCCACCTCAAGAGACCCAGTACTTC.

V and J are TRBV5-1 and TRBJ2-1, with D perhaps TRBD1 or TRBD2 (6 bases each). Looked up from germline, CDR1 is SGHRS and CDR2 is YFSETQ. This CDR3 spans 14 amino acids. V was trimmed by 4 bases and J by 12 bases, leaving 20 bases between them. This CDR3 reads CASSLIPGAPGQFF. CDR3 coding DNA: TGCGCCAGCAGCCTCATCCCGGGGGCTCCAGGGCAGTTCTTC.

This clonotype was counted between two and nine times. The chain employs TRBV19 and TRBJ1-1; D is unresolved. The CDR3 is 13 residues long. V lost 7 bases, J lost 3 bases, and 12 bases lay in between. Per germline, CDR1 LNHDA and CDR2 SQIVND (reference sequence). The CDR3, as DNA: TGTGCCAGTACGGATACTGCGGACACTGAAGCTTTCTTT. It translates to CASTDTADTEAFF.

The rearrangement uses TRBV15 and TRBJ2-5; no clear D. Germline loops: CDR1 LNHNV, CDR2 YYDKDF (reference sequence). The CDR3 is 14 residues long. Trimming pared 1 base from V and 3 bases from J, leaving 9 bases between. As DNA, the CDR3 is TGTGCCACCAGCAGAGGAGGTAGAAAAGAGACCCAGTACTTC. It is translated as CATSRGGRKETQYF.

This clonotype has ten or more counts. The CDR3 region is CASTKEEGPAPKQFF. CDR3 coding DNA: TGTGCCAGCACTAAAGAGGAGGGGCCCGCCCCGAAGCAGTTCTTC. The chain combines TRBV9 with TRBJ2-1; tentative D call: TRBD2 (6 bases). The germline gives CDR1 SGDLS, CDR2 YYNGEE. CDR3 length: 15 residues. Deletions cut 6 bases from V and 11 bases from J, with 24 bases between.

This clonotype has just a few counts. The chain uses TRBV29-1 and TRBJ2-1; the D is unclear. The CDR3 loop spans 13 amino acids. With 0 bases removed from V and 6 bases from J, the gap between germline ends came to 9 bases. Germline V gene data show CDR1 as SQVTM and CDR2 as ANQGSEA. CDR3 nucleotide sequence: TGCAGCGTTGAAGATCATCGGCGCAATGAGCAGTTCTTC. This encodes CSVEDHRRNEQFF.

This clonotype occurred a few times. The chain employs TRBV29-1 and TRBJ2-5; 11 bases map to TRBD2. Per the germline V gene, CDR1 is SQVTM and CDR2 is ANQGSEA. This CDR3 comprises 20 residues. The trim removed 2 bases at V and 5 bases at J, leaving 22 bases unmatched. In nucleotides, the CDR3 is TGCAGCGTTGAACTAATCACAGGCCCGATAGCGGGAGGGCTCGGGGAGACCCAGTACTTC. It translates to CSVELITGPIAGGLGETQYF.

The chain couples TRBV28 to TRBJ2-1, with TRBD2 matching 13 bases. Germline assignment: CDR1 MDHEN and CDR2 SYDVKM. Trimming cost V 4 bases and J 7 bases; bases outside gene matches: 19. The length of the CDR3 is 20 residues. CDR3 bases: TGTGCCAGCAGTTACCAGCCCGGACTAGCGGGAGTTCAGATACTTAATGAGCAGTTCTTC. Translating it yields CASSYQPGLAGVQILNEQFF. Complete variable domain (other parts from reference TRBV28 and TRBJ2-1): DVKVTQSSRYLVKRTGEKVFLECVQDMDHENMFWYRQDPGLGLRLIYFSYDVKMKEKGDIPEGYSVSREKKERFSLILESASTNQTSMYLCASSYQPGLAGVQILNEQFFGPGTRLTVL.